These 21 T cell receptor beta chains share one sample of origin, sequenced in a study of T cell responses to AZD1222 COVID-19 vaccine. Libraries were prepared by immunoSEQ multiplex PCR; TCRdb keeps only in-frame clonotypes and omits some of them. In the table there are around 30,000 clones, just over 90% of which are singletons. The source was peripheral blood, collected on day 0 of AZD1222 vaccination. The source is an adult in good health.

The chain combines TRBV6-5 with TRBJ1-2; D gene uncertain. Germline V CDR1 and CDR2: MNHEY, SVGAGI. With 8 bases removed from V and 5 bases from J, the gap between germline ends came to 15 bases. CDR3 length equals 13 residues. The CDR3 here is CASGKGLRYGYTF. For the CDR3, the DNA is TGTGCCAGCGGAAAAGGCCTTCGGTATGGCTACACCTTC.

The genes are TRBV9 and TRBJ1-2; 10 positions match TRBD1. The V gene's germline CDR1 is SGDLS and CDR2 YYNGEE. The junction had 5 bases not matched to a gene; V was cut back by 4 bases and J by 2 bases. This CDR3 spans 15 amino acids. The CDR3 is CASSSRQGANYGYTF. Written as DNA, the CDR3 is TGTGCCAGCAGCTCAAGACAGGGGGCGAACTATGGCTACACCTTC.

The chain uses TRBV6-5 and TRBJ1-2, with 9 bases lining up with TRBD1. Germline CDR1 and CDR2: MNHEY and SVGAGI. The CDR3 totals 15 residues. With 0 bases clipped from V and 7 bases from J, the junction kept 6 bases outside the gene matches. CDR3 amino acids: CASSYSLQGALGYTF. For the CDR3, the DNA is TGTGCCAGCAGTTACTCGCTACAGGGGGCCCTTGGCTACACCTTC.

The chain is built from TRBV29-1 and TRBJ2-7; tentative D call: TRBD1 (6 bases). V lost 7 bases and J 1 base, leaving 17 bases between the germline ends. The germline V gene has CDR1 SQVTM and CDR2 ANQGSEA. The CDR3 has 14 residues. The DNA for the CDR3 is TGCAGCGCCCTGACAGGTCCCGGGTCCTACGAGCAGTACTTC. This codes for CSALTGPGSYEQYF.

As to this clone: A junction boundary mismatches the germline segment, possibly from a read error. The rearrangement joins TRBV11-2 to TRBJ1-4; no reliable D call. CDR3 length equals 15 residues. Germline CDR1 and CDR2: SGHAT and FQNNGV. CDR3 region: CASSLSGYNNGKLFF. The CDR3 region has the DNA TGTGCCAGCAGCTTATCTGGGTATAACAATGGAAAACTGTTTTTT.

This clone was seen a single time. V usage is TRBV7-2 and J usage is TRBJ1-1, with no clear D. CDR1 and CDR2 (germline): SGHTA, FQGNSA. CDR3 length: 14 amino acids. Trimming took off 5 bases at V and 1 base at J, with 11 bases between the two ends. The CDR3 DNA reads TGTGCCAGCAGCCCCCCAGGCTGGAACACTGAAGCTTTCTTT. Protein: CASSPPGWNTEAFF.

CDR3 nucleotides: TGTGCCAGCAGCCTCTGGACAGGGAAGGGGGAGCTGTTTTTT. It specifies CASSLWTGKGELFF. J is TRBJ2-2 and V is TRBV7-9; 8 nucleotides line up with TRBD1. With 5 bases clipped from V and 8 bases from J, the junction kept 7 bases outside the gene matches. The CDR3 totals 14 residues. Germline V lookup: CDR1 SEHNR, CDR2 FQNEAQ (reference sequence).

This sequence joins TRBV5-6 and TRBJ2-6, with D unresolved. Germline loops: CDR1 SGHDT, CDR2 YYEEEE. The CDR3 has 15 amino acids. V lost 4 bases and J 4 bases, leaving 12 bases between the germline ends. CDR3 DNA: TGTGCCAGCAGCCGAGCTACGGCCGGGGCCAACGTCCTGACTTTC. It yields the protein CASSRATAGANVLTF.

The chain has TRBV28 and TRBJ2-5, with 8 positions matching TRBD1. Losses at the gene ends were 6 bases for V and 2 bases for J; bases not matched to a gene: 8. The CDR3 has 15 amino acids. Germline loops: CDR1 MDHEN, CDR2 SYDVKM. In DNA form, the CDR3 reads TGTGCCAGCAGCACGAACCGGGACAGGCAAGAGACCCAGTACTTC. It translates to CASSTNRDRQETQYF.

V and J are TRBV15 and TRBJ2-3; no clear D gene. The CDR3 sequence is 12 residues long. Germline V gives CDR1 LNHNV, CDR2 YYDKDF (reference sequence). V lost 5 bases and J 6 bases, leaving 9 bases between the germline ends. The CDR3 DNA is TGTGCCACCAGCTGGCCCTCGGATACGCAGTATTTT. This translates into CATSWPSDTQYF.

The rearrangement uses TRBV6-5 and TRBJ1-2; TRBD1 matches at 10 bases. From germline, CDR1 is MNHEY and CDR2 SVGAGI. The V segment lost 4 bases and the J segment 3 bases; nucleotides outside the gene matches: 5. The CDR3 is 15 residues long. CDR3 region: CASSFGTGVDYGYTF. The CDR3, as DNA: TGTGCCAGCAGTTTTGGGACAGGGGTGGACTATGGCTACACCTTC.

For the CDR3, the DNA is TGTGCCAGCAGCCGACTAGCGGGGGGCCGGGGCCAAGAGACCCAGTACTTC. Its translation: CASSRLAGGRGQETQYF. V is TRBV7-6 and J is TRBJ2-5; the match to TRBD2 covers 13 bases. Losses at the gene ends were 5 bases for V and 1 base for J; bases not matched to a gene: 7. Germline CDR1 and CDR2: SGHVS and FNYEAQ. This CDR3 is 17 amino acids long.

The CDR3 protein is CAWTRLRAANEKLFF. CDR3 coding DNA: TGTGCCTGGACTCGTCTTAGAGCGGCTAATGAAAAACTGTTTTTT. The chain couples TRBV30 to TRBJ1-4; D remains unclear. Per germline, CDR1 GTSNPN and CDR2 SVGIG (reference sequence). The CDR3 contains 15 residues. V was cut by 4 bases and J by 3 bases, with 15 bases left in between.

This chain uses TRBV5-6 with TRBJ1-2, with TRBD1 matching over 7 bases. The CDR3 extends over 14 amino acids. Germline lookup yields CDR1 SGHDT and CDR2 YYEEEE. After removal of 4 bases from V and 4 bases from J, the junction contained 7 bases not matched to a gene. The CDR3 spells CASSRPGQFYGYTF. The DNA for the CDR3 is TGTGCCAGCAGCCGTCCGGGACAGTTCTATGGCTACACCTTC. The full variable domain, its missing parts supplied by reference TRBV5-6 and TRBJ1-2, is DAGVTQSPTHLIKTRGQQVTLRCSPKSGHDTVSWYQQALGQGPQFIFQYYEEEERQRGNFPDRFSGHQFPNYSSELNVNALLLGDSALYLCASSRPGQFYGYTFGSGTRLTVV.

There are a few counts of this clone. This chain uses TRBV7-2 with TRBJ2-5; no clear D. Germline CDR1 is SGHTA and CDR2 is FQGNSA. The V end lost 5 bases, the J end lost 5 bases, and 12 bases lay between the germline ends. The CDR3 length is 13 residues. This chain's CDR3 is CASSPSMMETQYF. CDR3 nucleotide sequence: TGTGCCAGCAGCCCATCGATGATGGAGACCCAGTACTTC. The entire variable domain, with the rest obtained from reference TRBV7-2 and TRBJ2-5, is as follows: GAGVSQSPSNKVTEKGKDVELRCDPISGHTALYWYRQSLGQGLEFLIYFQGNSAPDKSGLPSDRFSAERTGGSVSTLTIQRTQQEDSAVYLCASSPSMMETQYFGPGTRLLVL.

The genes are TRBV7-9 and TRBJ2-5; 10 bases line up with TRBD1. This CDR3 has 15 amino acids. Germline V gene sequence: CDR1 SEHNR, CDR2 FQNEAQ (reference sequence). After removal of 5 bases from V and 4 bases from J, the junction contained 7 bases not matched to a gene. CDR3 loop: CASSMRQGARETQYF. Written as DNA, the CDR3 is TGTGCCAGCAGCATGAGACAGGGGGCTAGAGAGACCCAGTACTTC.

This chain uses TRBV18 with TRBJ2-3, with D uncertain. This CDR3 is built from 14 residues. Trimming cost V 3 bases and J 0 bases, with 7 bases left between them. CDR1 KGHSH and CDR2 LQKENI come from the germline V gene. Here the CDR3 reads CASSPFSSTDTQYF. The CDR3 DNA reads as TGTGCCAGCTCACCGTTTTCTAGCACAGATACGCAGTATTTT.

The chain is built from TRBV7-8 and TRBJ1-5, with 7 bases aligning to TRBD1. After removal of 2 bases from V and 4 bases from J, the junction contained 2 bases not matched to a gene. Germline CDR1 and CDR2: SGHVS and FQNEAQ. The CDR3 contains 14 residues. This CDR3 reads CASSLRDSNQPQHF. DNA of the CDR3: TGTGCCAGCAGCTTACGGGACAGTAATCAGCCCCAGCATTTT.

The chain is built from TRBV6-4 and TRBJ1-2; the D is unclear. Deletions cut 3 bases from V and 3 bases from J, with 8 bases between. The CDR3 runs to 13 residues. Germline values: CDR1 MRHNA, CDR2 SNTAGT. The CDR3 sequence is CASSEGLYYGYTF. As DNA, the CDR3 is TGTGCCAGCAGTGAGGGTCTTTACTATGGCTACACCTTC.

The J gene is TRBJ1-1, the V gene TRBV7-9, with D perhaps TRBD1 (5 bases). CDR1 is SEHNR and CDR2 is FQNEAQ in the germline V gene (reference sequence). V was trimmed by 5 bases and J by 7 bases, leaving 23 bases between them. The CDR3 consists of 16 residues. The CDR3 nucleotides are TGTGCCAGCAGCGCCGGCACACCTCTAACGGGGGGTGAAGCTTTCTTT. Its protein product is CASSAGTPLTGGEAFF.

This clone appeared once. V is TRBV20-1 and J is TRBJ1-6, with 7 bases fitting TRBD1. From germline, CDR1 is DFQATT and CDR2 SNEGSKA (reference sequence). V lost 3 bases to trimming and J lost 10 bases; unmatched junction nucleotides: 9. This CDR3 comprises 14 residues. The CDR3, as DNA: TGCAGTGCTAGTCGACAGGGTGATCAATCACCCCTCCACTTT. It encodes CSASRQGDQSPLHF.